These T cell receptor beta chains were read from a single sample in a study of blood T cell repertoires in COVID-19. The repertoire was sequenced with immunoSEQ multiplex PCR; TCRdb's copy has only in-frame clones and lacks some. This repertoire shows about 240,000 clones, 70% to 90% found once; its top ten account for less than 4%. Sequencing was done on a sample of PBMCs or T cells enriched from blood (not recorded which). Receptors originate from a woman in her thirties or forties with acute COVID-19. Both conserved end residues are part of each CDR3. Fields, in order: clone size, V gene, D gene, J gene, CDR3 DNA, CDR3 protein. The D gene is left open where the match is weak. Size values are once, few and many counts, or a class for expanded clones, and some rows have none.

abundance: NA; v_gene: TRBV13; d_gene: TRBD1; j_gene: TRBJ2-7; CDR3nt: TGTGCCAGCAGCCTAGGACAGGGCTTGGGCGAGCAGTACTTC; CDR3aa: CASSLGQGLGEQYF
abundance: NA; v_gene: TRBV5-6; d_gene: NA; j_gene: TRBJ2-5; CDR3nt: TGTGCCAGCAGCTTCGTCTACCAAGAGACCCAGTACTTC; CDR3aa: CASSFVYQETQYF
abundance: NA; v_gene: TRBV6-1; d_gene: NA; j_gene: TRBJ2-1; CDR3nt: TGTGCCAGCAGTGAACTTCGTCTAGCGTATGAGCAGTTCTTC; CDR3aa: CASSELRLAYEQFF
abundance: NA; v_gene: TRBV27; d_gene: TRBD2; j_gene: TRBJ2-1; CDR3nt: TGTGCCAGCAGTACGATGGGGGTCTTCGGGACGGGGGGTAATGAGCAGTTCTTC; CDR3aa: CASSTMGVFGTGGNEQFF
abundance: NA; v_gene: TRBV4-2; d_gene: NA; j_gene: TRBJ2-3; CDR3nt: TGTGCCAGCAGCCTAGTGCGGGACGGACATACGCAGTATTTT; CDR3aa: CASSLVRDGHTQYF
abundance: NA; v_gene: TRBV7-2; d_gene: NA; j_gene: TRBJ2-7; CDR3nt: TGTGCCAGCAGCTTACGACCGGGAGCGGGTTACGAGCAGTACTTC; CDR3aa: CASSLRPGAGYEQYF
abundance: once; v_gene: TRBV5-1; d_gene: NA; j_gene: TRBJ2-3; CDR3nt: TGCGCCAGCAGCTTGGTGTCTAGCCTCTCGGATACGCAGTATTTT; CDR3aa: CASSLVSSLSDTQYF
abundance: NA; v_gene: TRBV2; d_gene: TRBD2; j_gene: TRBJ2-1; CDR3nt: TGTGCCAGCAGTGAACTCGCTAGCGGGTACTACAATGAGCAGTTCTTC; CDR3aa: CASSELASGYYNEQFF
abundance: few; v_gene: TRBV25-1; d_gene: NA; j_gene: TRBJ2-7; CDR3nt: TGTGCCAGCAGTGAGGGCACCTCCTACGAGCAGTACTTC; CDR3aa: CASSEGTSYEQYF
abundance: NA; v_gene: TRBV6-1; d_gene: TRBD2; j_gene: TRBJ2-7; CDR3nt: TGTGCCAGCAGTGAAGGAATTAGGGCGGGAGGGAGCTCCTACGAGCAGTACTTC; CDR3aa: CASSEGIRAGGSSYEQYF
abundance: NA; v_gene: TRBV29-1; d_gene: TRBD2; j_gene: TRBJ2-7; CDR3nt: TGCAGCGTCCCGGGACTAGCCTTGGGGGGCTCCTACGAGCAGTACTTC; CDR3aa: CSVPGLALGGSYEQYF
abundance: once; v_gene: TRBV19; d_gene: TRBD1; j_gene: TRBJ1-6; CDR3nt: TGTGCCAGTACCCGGGACAGGGGGTACAATTCACCCCTCCACTTT; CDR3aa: CASTRDRGYNSPLHF
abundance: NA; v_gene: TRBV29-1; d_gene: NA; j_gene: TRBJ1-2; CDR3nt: TGCAGCGGAGGCCCTCCGGGGTTAAACTATGGCTACACCTTC; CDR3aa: CSGGPPGLNYGYTF
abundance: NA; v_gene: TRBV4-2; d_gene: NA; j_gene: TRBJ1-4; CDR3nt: TGTGCCAGCAGCCAAGATCAGACAGGAGGTGAAAAACTGTTTTTT; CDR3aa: CASSQDQTGGEKLFF
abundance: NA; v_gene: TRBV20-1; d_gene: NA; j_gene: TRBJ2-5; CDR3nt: TGCAGTGCTAGAGGAGGCGGGGCCCAGTACTTC; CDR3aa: CSARGGGAQYF
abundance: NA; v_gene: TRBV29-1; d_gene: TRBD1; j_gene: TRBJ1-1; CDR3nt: TGCAGCGTTGCACAGGGGAGCGGGAACACTGAAGCTTTCTTT; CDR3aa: CSVAQGSGNTEAFF
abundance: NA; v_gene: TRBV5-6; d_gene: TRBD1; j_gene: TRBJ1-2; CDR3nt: TGTGCCAGCAGTCGCGTCGGGACAGAGGTTGGCTACACCTTC; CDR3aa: CASSRVGTEVGYTF
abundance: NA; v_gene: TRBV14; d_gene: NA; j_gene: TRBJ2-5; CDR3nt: TGTGCCAGCAGCCAAGAGTCACGAGCGTCGGGGGTGGAGACCCAGTACTTC; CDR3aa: CASSQESRASGVETQYF
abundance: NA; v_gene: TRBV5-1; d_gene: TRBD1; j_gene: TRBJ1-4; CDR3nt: TGCGCCAGCAGCTTGGAGGGGGCGGCTAATGAAAAACTGTTTTTT; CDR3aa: CASSLEGAANEKLFF
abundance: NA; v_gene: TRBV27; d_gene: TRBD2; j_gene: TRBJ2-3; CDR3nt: TGTGCCAGCAGTATCCTAGCGGGAGGGCCGACAGATACGCAGTATTTT; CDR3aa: CASSILAGGPTDTQYF
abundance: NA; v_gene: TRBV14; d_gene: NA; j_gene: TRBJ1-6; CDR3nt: TGTGCCAGCACCCGGGATGGCAATTCACCCCTCCACTTT; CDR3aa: CASTRDGNSPLHF
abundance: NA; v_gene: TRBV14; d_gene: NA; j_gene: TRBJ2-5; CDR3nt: TGTGCCAGCAGCCAAGATGTGGGCAGAGAGACCCAGTACTTC; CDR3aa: CASSQDVGRETQYF
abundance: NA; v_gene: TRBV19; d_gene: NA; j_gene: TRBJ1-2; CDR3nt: TGTGCCAGTAGTATATACGCAGGGGCTAACTATGGCTACACCTTC; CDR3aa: CASSIYAGANYGYTF
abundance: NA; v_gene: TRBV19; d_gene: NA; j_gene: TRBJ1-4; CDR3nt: TGTGCCAGTACCCCCCGGACTCCAGGGGATGAAAAACTGTTTTTT; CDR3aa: CASTPRTPGDEKLFF
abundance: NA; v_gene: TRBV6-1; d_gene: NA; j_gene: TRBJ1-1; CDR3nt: TGTGCCAGCAGTGAAGTCGTTGAAGCTTTCTTT; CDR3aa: CASSEVVEAFF
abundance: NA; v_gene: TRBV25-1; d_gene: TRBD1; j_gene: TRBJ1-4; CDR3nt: TGTGCCAGCAGTGCCCGACAGGGGACGAAGGATGAAAAACTGTTTTTT; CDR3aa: CASSARQGTKDEKLFF
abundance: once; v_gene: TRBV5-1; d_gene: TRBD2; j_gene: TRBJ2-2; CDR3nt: TGCGCCAGCAGCTTACTAGCGGGAAGGGCCGGGGAGCTGTTTTTT; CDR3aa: CASSLLAGRAGELFF
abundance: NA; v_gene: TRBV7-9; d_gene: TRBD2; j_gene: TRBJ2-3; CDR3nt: TGTGCCAGCAGCCCACTAGCGGTAGAGAGCACAGATACGCAGTATTTT; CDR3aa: CASSPLAVESTDTQYF
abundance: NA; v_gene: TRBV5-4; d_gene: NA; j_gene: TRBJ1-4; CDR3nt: TGTGCCAGCAGCCAACGATCAGGGATTAATGAAAAACTGTTTTTT; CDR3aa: CASSQRSGINEKLFF
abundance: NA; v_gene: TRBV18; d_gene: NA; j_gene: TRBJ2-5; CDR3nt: TGTGCCAGCTCAGCTCGCCGGCCATCAGGGAACACAAAAGAGACCCAGTACTTC; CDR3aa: CASSARRPSGNTKETQYF